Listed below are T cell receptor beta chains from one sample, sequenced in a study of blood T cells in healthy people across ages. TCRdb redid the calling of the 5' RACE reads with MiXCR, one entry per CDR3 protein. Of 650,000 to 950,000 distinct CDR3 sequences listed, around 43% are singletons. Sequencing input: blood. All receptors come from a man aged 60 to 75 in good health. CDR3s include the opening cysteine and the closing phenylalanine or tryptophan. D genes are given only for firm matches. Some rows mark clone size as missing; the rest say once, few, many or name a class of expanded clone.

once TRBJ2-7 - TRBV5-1 TGCGCCAGCAGCACCCAACTAGCCCCCTACGAGCAGTACTTC CASSTQLAPYEQYF
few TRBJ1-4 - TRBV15 TGTGCCGCCCGCCGGGCAGGGGAACCCGAAAAACTGTTTTTT CAARRAGEPEKLFF
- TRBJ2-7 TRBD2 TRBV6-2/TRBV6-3 TGTGCCAGCAGACCCCGCACGGGACTACACTACGAGCAGTACTTC CASRPRTGLHYEQYF
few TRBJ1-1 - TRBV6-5 TGTGCCAGCACCCCGGACCGGCACACTGAAGCTTTCTTT CASTPDRHTEAFF
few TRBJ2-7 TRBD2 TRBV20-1 TGCAGTGCTAGAAAACTAGCGGGGACGTTCCACGAGCAGTACTTC CSARKLAGTFHEQYF
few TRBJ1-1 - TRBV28 TGTGCCAGCAGACCCCGGGAGTCTGAAGCTTTCTTT CASRPRESEAFF
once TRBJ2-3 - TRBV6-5 TGTGCCAGCACGGTGGGGGGCACAGATACGCAGTATTTT CASTVGGTDTQYF
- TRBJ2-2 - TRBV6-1 TGTGCCAGCAGTGAACTAGGAGGCGGGGAGCTGTTTTTT CASSELGGGELFF
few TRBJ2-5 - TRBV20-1 TGCAGTGCTAGAGATATGGGAGCAGGGCCCCAAGAGACCCAGTACTTC CSARDMGAGPQETQYF
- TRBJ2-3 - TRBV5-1 TGCGCCAGCAGCTTGCCGGGTGCAGATACGCAGTATTTT CASSLPGADTQYF
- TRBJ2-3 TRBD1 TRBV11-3 TGTGCCAGCAGCAGACGGACAGGGGAGGTGGATACGCAGTATTTT CASSRRTGEVDTQYF
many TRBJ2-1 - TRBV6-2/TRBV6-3 TGTGCCAGCAGTTCAGGGGGGGCATACAATGAGCAGTTCTTC CASSSGGAYNEQFF
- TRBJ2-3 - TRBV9 TGTGCCAGCAGCGTAGGTGCACACGCAGATACGCAGTATTTT CASSVGAHADTQYF
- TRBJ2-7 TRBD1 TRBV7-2 TGTGCCAGCATCCAGGACAGGGTCTCCTCCTACGAGCAGTACTTC CASIQDRVSSYEQYF
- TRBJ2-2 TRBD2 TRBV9 TGTGCCAGCAGCGTAGTTAGCGGGAGGGTGAACACCGGGGAGCTGTTTTTT CASSVVSGRVNTGELFF
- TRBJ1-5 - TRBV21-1 TGTGCCAGCAGCGAACCAGGGTCAGGTCAGCCCCAGCATTTT CASSEPGSGQPQHF
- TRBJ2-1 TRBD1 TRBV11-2 TGTGCCAGCAGCTTAGGGGACAGGCTAAATGGGCAGTTCTTC CASSLGDRLNGQFF
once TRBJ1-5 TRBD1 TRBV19 TGTGCCAGTATGGGGGGACAGGGCGGCCATCAGCCCCAGCATTTT CASMGGQGGHQPQHF
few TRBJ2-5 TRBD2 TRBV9 TGTGCCAGCAGCGGGACCCCGGGAGGAGAGACCCAGTACTTC CASSGTPGGETQYF
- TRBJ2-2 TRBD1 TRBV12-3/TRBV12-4 TGTGCCAGTTTCTCGGGACAGTCGAACACCGGGGAGCTGTTTTTT CASFSGQSNTGELFF
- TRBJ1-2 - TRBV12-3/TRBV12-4 TGTGCCAGCAGTTTAAAGGTTCCGAGCTATGGCTACACCTTC CASSLKVPSYGYTF
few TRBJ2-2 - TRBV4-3 TGCGCCAGCAGCCAAGACAGATACACCGGGGAGCTGTTTTTT CASSQDRYTGELFF
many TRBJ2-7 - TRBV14 TGTGCCAGCAGCCAACTAAGTACCTACGAGCAGTACTTC CASSQLSTYEQYF
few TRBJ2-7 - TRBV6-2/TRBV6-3 TGTGCCAGTCTCCCGGCAGATAAAGACTACGAGCAGTACTTC CASLPADKDYEQYF
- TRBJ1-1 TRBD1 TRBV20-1 TGCAGTGCTGCCCCGACAGGGATAAGGCTAAGCAACACTGAAGCTTTCTTT CSAAPTGIRLSNTEAFF
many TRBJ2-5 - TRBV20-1 TGCAGTGCTATTCCAACTCCGACGAGGACCCAGTACTTC CSAIPTPTRTQYF
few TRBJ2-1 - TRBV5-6 TGTGCCAGCAGGGACGGGATGGAGAGGACGGAACTTCTTACCCTCTCCTACAATGAGCAGTTCTTC CASRDGMERTELLTLSYNEQFF
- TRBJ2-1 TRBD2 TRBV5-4 TGTGCCAGCAGGGATAGCGGGAGCTCCTACAATGAGCAGTTCTTC CASRDSGSSYNEQFF
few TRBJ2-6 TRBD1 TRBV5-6 TGTGCCAGCAGCTTGTGGGACAGGTCCTCTGGGGCCAACGTCCTGACTTTC CASSLWDRSSGANVLTF
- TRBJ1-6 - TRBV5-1 TGCGCCAGCAGCTTGGCGACGCCGAATTCACCCCTCCACTTT CASSLATPNSPLHF
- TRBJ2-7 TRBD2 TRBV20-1 TGCAGTGCTAGCCTTGGGACTAGCGGGGTTCCTACCAATGAGCAGTACTTC CSASLGTSGVPTNEQYF
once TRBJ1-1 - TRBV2 TGTGCCAGCAGTGAAGCCGGGGGCAGATACACTGAAGCTTTCTTT CASSEAGGRYTEAFF